The sequence of this T cell receptor beta chain was determined in a study of PD-1 blockade in classical Hodgkin lymphoma. The repertoire was sequenced with immunoSEQ multiplex PCR; TCRdb's copy has only in-frame clones and lacks some. The table shows about 90,000 clones, with about nine tenths occurring only once. Noted time point: cycle 4 day 1 (C4D1), after more than 5 weeks of nivolumab. Every patient was affected by relapse after autologous stem cell transplantation, while exposure to brentuximab vedotin was not uniform. The TCR comes from a human donor with classical Hodgkin lymphoma. The sequenced sample was peripheral blood mononuclear cells (PBMCs), obtained before the fourth cycle of nivolumab.

The CDR3 DNA sequence: TGCGCCAGCAGCCAAGAGAGTCACTCTAGGGGGGAGCAGTACTTC. Translated: CASSQESHSRGEQYF. The V and J genes are TRBV4-3 and TRBJ2-7; TRBD1 might be the D (6 bases). The V end was cut by 0 bases, the J end by 7 bases, with 16 bases between. This CDR3 is 15 amino acids long. CDR1 is LGHNA and CDR2 is YSLEER in the germline V gene.